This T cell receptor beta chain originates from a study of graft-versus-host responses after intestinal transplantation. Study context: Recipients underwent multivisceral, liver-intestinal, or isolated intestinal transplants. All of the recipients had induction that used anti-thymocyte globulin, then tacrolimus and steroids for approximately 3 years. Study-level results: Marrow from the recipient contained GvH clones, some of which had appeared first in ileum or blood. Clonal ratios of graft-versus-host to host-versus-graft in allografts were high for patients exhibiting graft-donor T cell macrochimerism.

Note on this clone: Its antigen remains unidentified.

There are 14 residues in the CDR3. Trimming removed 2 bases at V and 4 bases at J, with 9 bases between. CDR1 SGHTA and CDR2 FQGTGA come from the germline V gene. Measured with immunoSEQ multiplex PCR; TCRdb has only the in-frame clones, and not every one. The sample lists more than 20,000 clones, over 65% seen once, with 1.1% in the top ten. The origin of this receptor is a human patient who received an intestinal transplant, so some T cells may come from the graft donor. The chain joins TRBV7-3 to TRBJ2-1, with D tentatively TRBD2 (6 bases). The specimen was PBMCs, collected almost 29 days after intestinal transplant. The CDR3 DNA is TGTGCCAGCAGCTTAGCGGGACCTTACAATGAGCAGTTCTTC. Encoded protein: CASSLAGPYNEQFF.